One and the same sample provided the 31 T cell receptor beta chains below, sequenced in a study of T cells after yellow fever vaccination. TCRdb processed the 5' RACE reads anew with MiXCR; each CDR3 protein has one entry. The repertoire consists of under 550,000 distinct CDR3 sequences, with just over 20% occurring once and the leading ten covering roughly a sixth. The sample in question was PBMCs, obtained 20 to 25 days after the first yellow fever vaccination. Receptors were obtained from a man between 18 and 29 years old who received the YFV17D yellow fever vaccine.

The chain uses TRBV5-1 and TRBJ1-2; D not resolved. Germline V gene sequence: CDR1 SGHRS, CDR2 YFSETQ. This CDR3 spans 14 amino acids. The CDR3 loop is CSRPGNGVNYGYTF. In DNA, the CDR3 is TGCTCCCGGCCGGGAAACGGAGTTAACTATGGCTACACCTTC.

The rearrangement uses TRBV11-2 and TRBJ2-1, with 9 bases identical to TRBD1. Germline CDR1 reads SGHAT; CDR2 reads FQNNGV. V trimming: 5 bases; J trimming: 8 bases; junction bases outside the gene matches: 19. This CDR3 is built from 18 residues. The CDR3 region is CASSPNEDRDRVTDEQFF. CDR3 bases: TGTGCCAGCAGCCCCAACGAGGACCGGGACAGGGTCACCGATGAGCAGTTCTTC.

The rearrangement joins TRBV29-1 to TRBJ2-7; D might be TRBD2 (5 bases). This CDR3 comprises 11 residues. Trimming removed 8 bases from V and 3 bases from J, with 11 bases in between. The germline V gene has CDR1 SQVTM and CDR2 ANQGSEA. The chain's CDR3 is CSSGGFYEQYV. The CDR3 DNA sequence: TGCAGCTCCGGAGGATTCTACGAGCAGTACGTC.

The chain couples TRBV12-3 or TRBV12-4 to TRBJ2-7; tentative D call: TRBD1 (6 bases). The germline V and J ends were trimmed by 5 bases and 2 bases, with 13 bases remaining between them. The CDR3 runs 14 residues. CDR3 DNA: TGTGCCAGCAGTATAAGACAGGTGGCCTACGAGCAGTACTTC. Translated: CASSIRQVAYEQYF.

CDR3 nucleotides: TGCGCCAGCAGTGAGTCGGGCCCGGGAGGGGCCAAAAACATTCAGTACTTC. Translated, it gives CASSESGPGGAKNIQYF. The rearrangement uses TRBV10-2 and TRBJ2-4; 8 bases line up with TRBD2. Germline V lookup: CDR1 WSHSY, CDR2 SAAADI. The CDR3 extends over 17 amino acids. After removal of 0 bases from V and 1 base from J, the junction contained 5 bases not matched to a gene.

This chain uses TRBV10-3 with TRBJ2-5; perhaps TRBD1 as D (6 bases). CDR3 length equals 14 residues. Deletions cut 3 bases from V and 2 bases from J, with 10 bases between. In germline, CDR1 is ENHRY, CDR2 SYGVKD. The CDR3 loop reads CAISDRQAQETQYF. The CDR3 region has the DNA TGTGCCATCAGTGATCGACAGGCTCAAGAGACCCAGTACTTC.

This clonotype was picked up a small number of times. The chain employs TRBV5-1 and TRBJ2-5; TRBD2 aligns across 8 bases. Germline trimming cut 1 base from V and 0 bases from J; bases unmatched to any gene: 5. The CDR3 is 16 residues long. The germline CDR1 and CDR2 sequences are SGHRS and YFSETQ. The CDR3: CASSLIRGGNQETQYF. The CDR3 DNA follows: TGCGCCAGCAGCTTGATCCGGGGGGGCAACCAAGAGACCCAGTACTTC.

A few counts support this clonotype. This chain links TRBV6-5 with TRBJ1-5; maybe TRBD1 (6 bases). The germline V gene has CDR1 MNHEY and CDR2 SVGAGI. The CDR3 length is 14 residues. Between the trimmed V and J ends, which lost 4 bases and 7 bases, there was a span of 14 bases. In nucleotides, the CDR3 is TGTGCCAGCAGTTCTGACAGGACCTGGCAGCCCCAGCATTTT. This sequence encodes CASSSDRTWQPQHF.

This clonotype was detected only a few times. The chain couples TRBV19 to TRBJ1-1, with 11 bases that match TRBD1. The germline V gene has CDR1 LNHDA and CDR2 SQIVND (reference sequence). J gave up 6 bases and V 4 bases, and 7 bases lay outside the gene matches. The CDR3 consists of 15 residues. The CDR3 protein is CASSTAGTGGSEAFF. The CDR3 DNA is TGTGCCAGTAGTACGGCCGGGACAGGGGGTTCTGAAGCTTTCTTT.

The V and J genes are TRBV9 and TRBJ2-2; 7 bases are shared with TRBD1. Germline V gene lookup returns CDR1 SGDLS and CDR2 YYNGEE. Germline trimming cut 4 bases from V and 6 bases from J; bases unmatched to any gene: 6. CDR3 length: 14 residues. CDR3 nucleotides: TGTGCCAGCAGCCCTCCACAGGGGCCCGGGGAGCTGTTTTTT. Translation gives CASSPPQGPGELFF.

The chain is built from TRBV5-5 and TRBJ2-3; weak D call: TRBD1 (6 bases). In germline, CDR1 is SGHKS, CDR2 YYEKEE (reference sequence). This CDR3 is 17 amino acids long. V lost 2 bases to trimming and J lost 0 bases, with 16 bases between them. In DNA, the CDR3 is TGTGCCAGCAGCTTCGGCGTGGCCAGGGGAAGCACAGATACGCAGTATTTT. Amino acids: CASSFGVARGSTDTQYF.

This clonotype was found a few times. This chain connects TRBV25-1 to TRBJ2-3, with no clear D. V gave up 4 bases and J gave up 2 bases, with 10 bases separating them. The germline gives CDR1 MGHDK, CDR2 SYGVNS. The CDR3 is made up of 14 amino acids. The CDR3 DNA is TGTGCCAGCAGTGGGCTTGGACCCACAGATACGCAGTATTTT. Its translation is CASSGLGPTDTQYF.

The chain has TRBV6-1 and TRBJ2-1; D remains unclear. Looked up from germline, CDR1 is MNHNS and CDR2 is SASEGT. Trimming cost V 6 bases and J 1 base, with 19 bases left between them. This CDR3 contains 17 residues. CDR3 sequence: CASRWRPRHESYNEQFF. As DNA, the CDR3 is TGTGCCAGCAGATGGCGACCCCGACATGAGTCCTACAATGAGCAGTTCTTC.

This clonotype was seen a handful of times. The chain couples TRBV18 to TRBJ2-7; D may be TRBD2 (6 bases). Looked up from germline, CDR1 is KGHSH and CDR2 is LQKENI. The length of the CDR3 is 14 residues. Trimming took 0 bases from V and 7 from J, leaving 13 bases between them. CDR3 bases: TGTGCCAGCTCACCACCTTCGGACGCGGGGGAGCAGTACGTC. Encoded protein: CASSPPSDAGEQYV.

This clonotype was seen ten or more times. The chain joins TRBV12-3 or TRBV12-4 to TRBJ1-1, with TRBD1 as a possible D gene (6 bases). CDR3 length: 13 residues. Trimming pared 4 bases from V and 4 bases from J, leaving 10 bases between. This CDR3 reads CASSYRGPTEAFF. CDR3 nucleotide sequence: TGTGCCAGCAGTTACCGGGGGCCCACTGAAGCTTTCTTT.

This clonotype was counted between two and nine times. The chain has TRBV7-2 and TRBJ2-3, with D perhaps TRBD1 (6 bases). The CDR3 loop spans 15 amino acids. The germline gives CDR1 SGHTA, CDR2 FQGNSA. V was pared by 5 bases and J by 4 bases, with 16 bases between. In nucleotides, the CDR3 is TGTGCCAGCAGCCATTCCTTTGGGGGCCCAGATACGCAGTATTTT. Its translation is CASSHSFGGPDTQYF.

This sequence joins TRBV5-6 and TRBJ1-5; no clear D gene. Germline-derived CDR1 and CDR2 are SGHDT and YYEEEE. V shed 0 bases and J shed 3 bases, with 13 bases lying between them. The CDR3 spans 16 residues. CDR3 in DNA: TGTGCCAGCAGCTTGGCGGGCGGAGGGTTCAATCAGCCCCAGCATTTT. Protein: CASSLAGGGFNQPQHF.

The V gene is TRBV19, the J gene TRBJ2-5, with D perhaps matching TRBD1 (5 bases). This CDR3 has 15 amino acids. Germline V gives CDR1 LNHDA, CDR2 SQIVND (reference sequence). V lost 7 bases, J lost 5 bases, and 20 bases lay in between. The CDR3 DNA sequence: TGTGCCAGTACCCCCTCAGGGTATGGTGCGGAGACCCAGTACTTC. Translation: CASTPSGYGAETQYF.

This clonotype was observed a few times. The CDR3 DNA reads TGTGCCAGTATAAGGGGTCAGGGGAACGGCTATGGCTACACCTTC. Its translation is CASIRGQGNGYGYTF. The rearrangement uses TRBV19 and TRBJ1-2, with D tentatively TRBD1 (6 bases). Germline V CDR1 and CDR2: LNHDA, SQIVND (reference sequence). The CDR3 is made up of 15 amino acids. The germline V and J ends were trimmed by 7 bases and 4 bases, with 19 bases remaining between them.

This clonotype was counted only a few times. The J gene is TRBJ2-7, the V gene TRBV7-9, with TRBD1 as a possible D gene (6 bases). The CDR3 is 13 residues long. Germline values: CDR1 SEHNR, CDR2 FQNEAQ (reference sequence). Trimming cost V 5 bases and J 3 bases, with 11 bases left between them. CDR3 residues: CASSRTASYEQYV. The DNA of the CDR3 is TGTGCCAGCAGCCGGACAGCCAGCTACGAGCAGTACGTC.

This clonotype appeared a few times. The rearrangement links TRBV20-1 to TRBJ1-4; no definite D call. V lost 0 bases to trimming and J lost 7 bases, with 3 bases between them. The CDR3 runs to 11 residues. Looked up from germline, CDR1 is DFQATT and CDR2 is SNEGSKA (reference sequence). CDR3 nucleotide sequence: TGCAGTGCTAGAGATGTTGAAAAACTGTTTTTT. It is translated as CSARDVEKLFF.

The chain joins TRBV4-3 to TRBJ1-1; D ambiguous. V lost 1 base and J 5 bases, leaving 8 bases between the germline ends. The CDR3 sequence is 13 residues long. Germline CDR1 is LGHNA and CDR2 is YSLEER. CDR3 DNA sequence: TGCGCCAGCAGCCAAGGCGCGAGGACTGAAGCTTTCTTT. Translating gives CASSQGARTEAFF.

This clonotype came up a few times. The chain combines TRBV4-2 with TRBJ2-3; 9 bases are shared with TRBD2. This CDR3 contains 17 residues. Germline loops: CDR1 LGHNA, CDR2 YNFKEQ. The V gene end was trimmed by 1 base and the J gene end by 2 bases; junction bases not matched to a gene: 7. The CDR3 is CASSQGISGGSTDTQYF. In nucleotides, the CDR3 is TGTGCCAGCAGCCAAGGTATTAGCGGGGGCTCCACAGATACGCAGTATTTT.

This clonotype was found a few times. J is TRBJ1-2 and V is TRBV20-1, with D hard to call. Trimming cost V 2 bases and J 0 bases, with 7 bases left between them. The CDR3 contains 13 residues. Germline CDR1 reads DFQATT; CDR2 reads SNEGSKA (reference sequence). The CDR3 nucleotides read TGCAGTGCTAGATTCGCGCCTAACTATGGCTACACCTTC. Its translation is CSARFAPNYGYTF.

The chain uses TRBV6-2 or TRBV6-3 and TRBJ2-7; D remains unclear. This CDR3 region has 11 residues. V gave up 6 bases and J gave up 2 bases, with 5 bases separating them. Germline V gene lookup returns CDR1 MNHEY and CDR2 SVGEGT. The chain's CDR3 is CASRDAYEQYV. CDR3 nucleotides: TGTGCCAGCAGAGACGCCTACGAGCAGTACGTC.

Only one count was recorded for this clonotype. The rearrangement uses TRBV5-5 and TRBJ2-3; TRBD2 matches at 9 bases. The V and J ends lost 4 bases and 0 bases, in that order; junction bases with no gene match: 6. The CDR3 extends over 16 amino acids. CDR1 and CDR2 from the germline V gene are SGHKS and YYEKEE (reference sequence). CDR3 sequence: CASSPGLALSTDTQYF. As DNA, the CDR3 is TGTGCCAGCAGCCCAGGACTAGCGCTTAGCACAGATACGCAGTATTTT.

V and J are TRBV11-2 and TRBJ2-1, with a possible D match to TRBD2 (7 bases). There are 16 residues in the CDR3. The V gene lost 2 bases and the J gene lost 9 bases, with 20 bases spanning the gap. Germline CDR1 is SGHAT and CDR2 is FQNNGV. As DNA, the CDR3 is TGTGCCAGCAGCTTACTGCGGGGGCAGTCATGGGGTGAGCAGTTCTTC. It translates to CASSLLRGQSWGEQFF.

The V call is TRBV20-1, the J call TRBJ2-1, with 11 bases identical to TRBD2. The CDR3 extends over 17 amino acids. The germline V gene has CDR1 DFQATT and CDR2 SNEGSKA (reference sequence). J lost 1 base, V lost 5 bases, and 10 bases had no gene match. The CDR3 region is CSASLAGGVSSYNEQFF. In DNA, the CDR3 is TGCAGTGCTTCCCTAGCGGGGGGAGTTTCATCCTACAATGAGCAGTTCTTC.

CDR3 in DNA: TGCAGCGTCGCACCTAGGAGCCAGAAGGGTGAGCAGTTCTTC. This codes for CSVAPRSQKGEQFF. The V gene is TRBV29-1, the J gene TRBJ2-1, with D unclear. The CDR3 covers 14 residues. V was cut by 6 bases and J by 9 bases, with 21 bases left in between. Germline-derived CDR1 and CDR2 are SQVTM and ANQGSEA.

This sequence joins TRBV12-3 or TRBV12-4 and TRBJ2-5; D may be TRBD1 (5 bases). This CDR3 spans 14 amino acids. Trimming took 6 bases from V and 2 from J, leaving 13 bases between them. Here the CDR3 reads CASRTQGFQETQYF. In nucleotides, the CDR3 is TGTGCCAGCAGAACGCAGGGATTTCAAGAGACCCAGTACTTC.

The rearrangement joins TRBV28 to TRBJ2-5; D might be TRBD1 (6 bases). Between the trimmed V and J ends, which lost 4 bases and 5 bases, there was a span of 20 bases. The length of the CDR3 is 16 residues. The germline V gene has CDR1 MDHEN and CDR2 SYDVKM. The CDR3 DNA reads TGTGCCAGCAGTTCTCCCAGGGGCAAGGAAAGGGAGACCCAGTACTTC. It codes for CASSSPRGKERETQYF.